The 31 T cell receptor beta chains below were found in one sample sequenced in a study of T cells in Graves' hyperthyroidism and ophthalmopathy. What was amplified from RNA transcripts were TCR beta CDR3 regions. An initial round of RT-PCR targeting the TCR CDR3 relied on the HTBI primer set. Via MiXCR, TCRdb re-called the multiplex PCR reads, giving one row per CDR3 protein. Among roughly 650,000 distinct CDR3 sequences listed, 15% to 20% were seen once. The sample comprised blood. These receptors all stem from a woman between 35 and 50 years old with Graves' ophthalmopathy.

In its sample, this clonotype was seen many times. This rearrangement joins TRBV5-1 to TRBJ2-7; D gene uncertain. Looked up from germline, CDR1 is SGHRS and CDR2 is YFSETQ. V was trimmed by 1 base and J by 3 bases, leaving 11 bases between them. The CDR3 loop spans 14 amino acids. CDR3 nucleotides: TGCGCCAGCAGCTTGAGGTCCGGAAACTACGAGCAGTACTTC. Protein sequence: CASSLRSGNYEQYF.

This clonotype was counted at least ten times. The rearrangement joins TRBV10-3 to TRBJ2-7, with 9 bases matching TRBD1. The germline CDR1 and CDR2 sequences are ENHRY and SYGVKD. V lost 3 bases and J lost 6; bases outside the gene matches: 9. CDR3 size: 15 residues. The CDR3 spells CAISDLGQGNREQYF. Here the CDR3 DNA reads TGTGCCATCAGTGATCTAGGACAGGGGAATCGCGAGCAGTACTTC.

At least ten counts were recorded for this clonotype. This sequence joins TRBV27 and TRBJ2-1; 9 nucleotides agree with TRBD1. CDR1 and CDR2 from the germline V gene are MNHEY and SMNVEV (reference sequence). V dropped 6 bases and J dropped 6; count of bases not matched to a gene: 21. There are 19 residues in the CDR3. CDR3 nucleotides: TGTGCCAGCAGGTGGGGACGCGGGAAGGGACAGGGCTTAGTCAATGAGCAGTTCTTC. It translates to CASRWGRGKGQGLVNEQFF.

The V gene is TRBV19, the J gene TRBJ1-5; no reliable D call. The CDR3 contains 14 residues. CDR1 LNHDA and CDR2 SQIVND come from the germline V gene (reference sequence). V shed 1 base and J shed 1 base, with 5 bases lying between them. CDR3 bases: TGTGCCAGTAGTATAGGAAGGAGCAATCAGCCCCAGCATTTT. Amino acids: CASSIGRSNQPQHF.

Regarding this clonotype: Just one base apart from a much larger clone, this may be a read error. In DNA, the CDR3 is TGTGCCACCAGCACCGGACGAGCAGATACGCAGTATTTT. Its translation is CATSTGRADTQYF. The chain is built from TRBV27 and TRBJ2-3; D remains unclear. V dropped 10 bases and J dropped 4 bases, with 15 bases sitting between them. The CDR3 extends over 13 amino acids. Germline V gives CDR1 MNHEY, CDR2 SMNVEV (reference sequence).

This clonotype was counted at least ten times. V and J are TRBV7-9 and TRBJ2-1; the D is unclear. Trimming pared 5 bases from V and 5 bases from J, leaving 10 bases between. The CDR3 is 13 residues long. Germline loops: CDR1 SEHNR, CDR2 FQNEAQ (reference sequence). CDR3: CASSPPYNNEQFF. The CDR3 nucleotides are TGTGCCAGCAGCCCGCCGTATAACAATGAGCAGTTCTTC.

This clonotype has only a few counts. CDR3 sequence reads: CASSSSTGSSYEQYF. For the CDR3, the DNA is TGCGCCAGCAGCTCTTCGACAGGGAGCTCCTACGAGCAGTACTTC. The chain combines TRBV5-1 with TRBJ2-7; TRBD1 aligns across 7 bases. CDR1 and CDR2 (germline): SGHRS, YFSETQ. CDR3 length: 15 residues. Unmatched junction bases numbered 6, after V lost 3 bases and J lost 0 bases.

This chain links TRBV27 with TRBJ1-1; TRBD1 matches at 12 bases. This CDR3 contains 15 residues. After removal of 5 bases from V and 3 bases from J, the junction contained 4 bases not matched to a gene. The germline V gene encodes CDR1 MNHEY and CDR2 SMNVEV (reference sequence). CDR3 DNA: TGTGCCAGCAGTGGGACAGGGGGCGCGTACACTGAAGCTTTCTTT. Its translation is CASSGTGGAYTEAFF.

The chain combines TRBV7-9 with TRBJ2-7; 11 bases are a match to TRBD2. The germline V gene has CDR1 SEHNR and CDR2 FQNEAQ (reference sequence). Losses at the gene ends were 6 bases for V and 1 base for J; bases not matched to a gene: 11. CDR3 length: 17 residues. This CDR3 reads CASRGTLGLADSYEQYF. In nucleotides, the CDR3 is TGTGCCAGCAGGGGGACATTGGGACTAGCGGATTCCTACGAGCAGTACTTC.

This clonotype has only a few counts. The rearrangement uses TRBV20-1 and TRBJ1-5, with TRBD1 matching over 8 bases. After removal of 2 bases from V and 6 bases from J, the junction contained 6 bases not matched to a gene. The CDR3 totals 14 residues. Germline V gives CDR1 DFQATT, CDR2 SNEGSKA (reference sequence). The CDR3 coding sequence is TGCAGTGCTAGACGGGACAGGAAAGGTCAGCCCCAGCATTTT. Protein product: CSARRDRKGQPQHF.

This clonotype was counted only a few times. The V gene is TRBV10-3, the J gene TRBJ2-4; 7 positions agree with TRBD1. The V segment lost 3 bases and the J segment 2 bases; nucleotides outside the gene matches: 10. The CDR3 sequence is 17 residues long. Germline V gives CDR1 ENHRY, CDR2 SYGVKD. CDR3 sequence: CAISEQTGPGTKNIQYF. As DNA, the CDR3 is TGTGCCATCAGTGAACAGACAGGGCCGGGGACCAAAAACATTCAGTACTTC.

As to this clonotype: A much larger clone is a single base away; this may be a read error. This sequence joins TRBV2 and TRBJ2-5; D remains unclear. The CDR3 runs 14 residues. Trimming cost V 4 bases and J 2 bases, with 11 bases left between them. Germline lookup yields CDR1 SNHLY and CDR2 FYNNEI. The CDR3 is CASSGDKPQETQYF. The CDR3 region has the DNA TGTGCCAGCAGTGGCGACAAGCCACAAGAGACCCAGTACTTC. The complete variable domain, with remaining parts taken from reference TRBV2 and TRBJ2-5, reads EPEVTQTPSHQVTQMGQEVILRCVPISNHLYFYWYRQILGQKVEFLVSFYNNEISEKSEIFDDQFSVERPDGSNFTLKIRSTKLEDSAMYFCASSGDKPQETQYFGPGTRLLVL.

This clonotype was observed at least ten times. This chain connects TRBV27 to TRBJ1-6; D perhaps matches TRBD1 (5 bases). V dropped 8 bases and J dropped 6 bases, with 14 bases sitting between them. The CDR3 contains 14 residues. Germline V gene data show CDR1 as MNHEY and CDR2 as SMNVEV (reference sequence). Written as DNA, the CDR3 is TGTGCCAGCGGACTGTGGACACGTAATTCACCCCTCCACTTT. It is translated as CASGLWTRNSPLHF.

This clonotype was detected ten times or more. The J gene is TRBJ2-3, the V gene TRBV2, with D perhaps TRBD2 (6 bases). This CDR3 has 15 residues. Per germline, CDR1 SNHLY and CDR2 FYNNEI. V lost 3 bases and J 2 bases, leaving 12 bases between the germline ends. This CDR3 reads CASSDGRGYTDTQYF. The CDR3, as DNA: TGTGCCAGCAGTGACGGGCGGGGCTACACAGATACGCAGTATTTT.

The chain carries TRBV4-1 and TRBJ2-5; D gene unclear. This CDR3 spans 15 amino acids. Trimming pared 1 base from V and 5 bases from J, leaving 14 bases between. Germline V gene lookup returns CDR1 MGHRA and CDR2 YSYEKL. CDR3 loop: CASSQGSNPGETQYF. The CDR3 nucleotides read TGCGCCAGCAGCCAAGGCTCTAACCCCGGGGAGACCCAGTACTTC.

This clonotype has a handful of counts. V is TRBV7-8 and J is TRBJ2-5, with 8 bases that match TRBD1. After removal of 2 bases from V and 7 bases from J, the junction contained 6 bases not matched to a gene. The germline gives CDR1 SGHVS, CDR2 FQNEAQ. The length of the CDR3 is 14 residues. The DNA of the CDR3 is TGTGCCAGCAGCTTATCCACAGGGGGGTCGACCCAGTACTTC. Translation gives CASSLSTGGSTQYF.

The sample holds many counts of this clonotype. CDR3 bases: TGTGCCAGCAGTGAAAACGCCCGGGACTTATACAATGAGCAGTTCTTC. Amino acid sequence: CASSENARDLYNEQFF. V and J are TRBV6-1 and TRBJ2-1; D might be TRBD2 (6 bases). The germline V and J ends were trimmed by 2 bases and 4 bases, with 15 bases remaining between them. This CDR3 has 16 amino acids. Per germline, CDR1 MNHNS and CDR2 SASEGT.

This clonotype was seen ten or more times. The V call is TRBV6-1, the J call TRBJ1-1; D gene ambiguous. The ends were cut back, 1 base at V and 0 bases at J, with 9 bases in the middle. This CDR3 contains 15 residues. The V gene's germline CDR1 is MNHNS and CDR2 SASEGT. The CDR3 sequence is CASSEGRIMNTEAFF. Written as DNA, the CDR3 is TGTGCCAGCAGTGAAGGGCGGATCATGAACACTGAAGCTTTCTTT.

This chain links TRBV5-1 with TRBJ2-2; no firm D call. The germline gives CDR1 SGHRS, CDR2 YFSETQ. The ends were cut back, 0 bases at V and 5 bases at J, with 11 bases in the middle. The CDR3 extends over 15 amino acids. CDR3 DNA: TGCGCCAGCAGCTTGGGTGGACCCGAGACCGGGGAGCTGTTTTTT. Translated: CASSLGGPETGELFF.

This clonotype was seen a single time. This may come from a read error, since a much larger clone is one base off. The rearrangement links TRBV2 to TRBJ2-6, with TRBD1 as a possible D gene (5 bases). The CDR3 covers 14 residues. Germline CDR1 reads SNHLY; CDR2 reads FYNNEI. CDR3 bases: TGTGCCAGTGAGTACGCATCTGGGGCCAGCGTCCTGACTTTC. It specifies CASEYASGASVLTF.

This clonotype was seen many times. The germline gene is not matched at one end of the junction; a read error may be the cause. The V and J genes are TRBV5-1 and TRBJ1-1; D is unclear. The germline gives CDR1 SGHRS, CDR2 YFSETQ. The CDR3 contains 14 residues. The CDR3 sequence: CASSLTGVNTEAFF. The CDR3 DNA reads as TGTGCCAGCAGCTTAACGGGTGTGAACACTGAAGCTTTCTTT.

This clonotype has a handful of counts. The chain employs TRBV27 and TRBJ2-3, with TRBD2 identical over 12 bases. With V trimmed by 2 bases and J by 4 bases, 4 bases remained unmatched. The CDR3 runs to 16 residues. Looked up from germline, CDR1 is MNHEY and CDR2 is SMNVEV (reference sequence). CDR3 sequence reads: CASSLVLAGGADTQYF. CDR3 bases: TGTGCCAGCAGTTTAGTACTAGCGGGGGGTGCAGATACGCAGTATTTT.

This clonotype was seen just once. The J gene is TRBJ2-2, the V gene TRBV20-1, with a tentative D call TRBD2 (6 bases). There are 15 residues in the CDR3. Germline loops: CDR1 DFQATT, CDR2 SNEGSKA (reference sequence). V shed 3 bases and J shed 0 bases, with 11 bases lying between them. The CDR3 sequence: CSARGPGANTGELFF. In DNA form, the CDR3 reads TGCAGTGCTAGGGGCCCGGGAGCGAACACCGGGGAGCTGTTTTTT.

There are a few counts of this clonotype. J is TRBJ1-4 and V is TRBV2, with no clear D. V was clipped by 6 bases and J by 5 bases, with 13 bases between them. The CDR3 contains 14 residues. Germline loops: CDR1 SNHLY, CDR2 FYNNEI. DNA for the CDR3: TGTGCCAGCAGGCAGGACGGATTAAATGAAAAACTGTTTTTT. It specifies CASRQDGLNEKLFF. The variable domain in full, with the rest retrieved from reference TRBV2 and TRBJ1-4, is EPEVTQTPSHQVTQMGQEVILRCVPISNHLYFYWYRQILGQKVEFLVSFYNNEISEKSEIFDDQFSVERPDGSNFTLKIRSTKLEDSAMYFCASRQDGLNEKLFFGSGTQLSVL.

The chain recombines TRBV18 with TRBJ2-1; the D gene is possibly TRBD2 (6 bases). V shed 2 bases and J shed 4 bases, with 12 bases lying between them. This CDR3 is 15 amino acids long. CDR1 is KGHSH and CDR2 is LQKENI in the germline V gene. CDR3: CASSPRSGEYNEQFF. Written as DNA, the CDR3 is TGTGCCAGCTCACCAAGATCGGGAGAATACAATGAGCAGTTCTTC.

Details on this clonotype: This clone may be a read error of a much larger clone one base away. CDR3 in amino acids: CASSQGTGTGEAFF. CDR3 bases: TGTGCCAGCAGCCAAGGTACAGGGACAGGAGAAGCTTTCTTT. The gene calls are TRBV3-1 and TRBJ1-1; TRBD1 matches at 8 bases. The germline CDR1 and CDR2 sequences are LGHDT and YNNKEL (reference sequence). The CDR3 runs to 14 residues. V shed 1 base, J shed 8 bases, and the junction held 6 bases outside the gene matches.

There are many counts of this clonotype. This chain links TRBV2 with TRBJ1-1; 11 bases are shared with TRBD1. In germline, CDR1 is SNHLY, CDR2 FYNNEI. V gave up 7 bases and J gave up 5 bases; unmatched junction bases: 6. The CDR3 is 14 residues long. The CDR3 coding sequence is TGTGCCAGCACCGGGACAGGGGGGCGTACTGAAGCTTTCTTT. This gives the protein CASTGTGGRTEAFF.

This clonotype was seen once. CDR3 in DNA: TGTGCCAGCCCCACACAGGGGGCCTATGGCTACACCTTC. It yields the protein CASPTQGAYGYTF. J is TRBJ1-2 and V is TRBV2; 9 bases are a match to TRBD1. CDR3 length: 13 amino acids. V was pared by 8 bases and J by 4 bases, with 5 bases of the junction left unmatched. CDR1 SNHLY and CDR2 FYNNEI come from the germline V gene.

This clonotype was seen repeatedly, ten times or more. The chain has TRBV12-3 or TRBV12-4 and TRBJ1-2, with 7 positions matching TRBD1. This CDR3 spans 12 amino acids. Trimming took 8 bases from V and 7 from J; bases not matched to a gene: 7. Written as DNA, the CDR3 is TGTGCCAGCCCGGCGTCAGGGGGTGGCTACACCTTC. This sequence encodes CASPASGGGYTF.

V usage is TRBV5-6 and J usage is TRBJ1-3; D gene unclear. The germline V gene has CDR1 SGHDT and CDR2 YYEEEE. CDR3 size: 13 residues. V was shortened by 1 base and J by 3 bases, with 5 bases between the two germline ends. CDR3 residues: CASSLPDGNTIYF. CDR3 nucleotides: TGTGCCAGCAGCTTGCCGGATGGAAACACCATATATTTT. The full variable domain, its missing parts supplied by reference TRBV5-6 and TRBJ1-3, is DAGVTQSPTHLIKTRGQQVTLRCSPKSGHDTVSWYQQALGQGPQFIFQYYEEEERQRGNFPDRFSGHQFPNYSSELNVNALLLGDSALYLCASSLPDGNTIYFGEGSWLTVV.

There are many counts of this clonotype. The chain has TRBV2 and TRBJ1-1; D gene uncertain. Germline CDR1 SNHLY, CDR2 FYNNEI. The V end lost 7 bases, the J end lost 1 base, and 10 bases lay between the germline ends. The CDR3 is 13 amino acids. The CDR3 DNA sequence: TGTGCCAGCAAGTTTGGAGAGAACACTGAAGCTTTCTTT. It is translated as CASKFGENTEAFF.